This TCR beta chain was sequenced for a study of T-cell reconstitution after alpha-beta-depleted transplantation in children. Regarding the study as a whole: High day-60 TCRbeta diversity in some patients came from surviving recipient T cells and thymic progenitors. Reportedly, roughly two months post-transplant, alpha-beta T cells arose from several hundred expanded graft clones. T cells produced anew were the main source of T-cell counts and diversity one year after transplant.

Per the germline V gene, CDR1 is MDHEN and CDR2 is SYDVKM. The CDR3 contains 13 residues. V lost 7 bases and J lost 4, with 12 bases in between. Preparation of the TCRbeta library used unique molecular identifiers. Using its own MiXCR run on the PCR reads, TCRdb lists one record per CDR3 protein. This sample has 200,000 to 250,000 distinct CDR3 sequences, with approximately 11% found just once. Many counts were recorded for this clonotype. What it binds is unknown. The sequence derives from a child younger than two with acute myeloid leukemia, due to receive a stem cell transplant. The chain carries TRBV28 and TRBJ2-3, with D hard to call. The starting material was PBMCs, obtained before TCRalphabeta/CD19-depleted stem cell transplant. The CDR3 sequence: CASNLFQPDTQYF. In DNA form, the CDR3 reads TGTGCCAGCAATCTCTTTCAACCAGATACGCAGTATTTT. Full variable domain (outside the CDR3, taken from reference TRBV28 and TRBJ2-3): DVKVTQSSRYLVKRTGEKVFLECVQDMDHENMFWYRQDPGLGLRLIYFSYDVKMKEKGDIPEGYSVSREKKERFSLILESASTNQTSMYLCASNLFQPDTQYFGPGTRLTVL.